This TCR beta chain was found in a study of beta chain features in type 1 diabetes. General observations from the study: Individuals with type 1 diabetes displayed fewer insertions and more deletions at VDJ junctions. Within the patient group, naive, central memory and Treg TCRB repertoires appeared more similar to each other than within healthy donors. In every one of the four CD4+ subsets, TCRB CDR3s were moderately but significantly shorter in Type 1 diabetes patients.

Sequenced material consisted of expressed TCRB transcripts (all of the isolated RNA was reverse transcribed). The method was immunoSEQ multiplex PCR; TCRdb's version includes in-frame clones alone and lacks a portion of them. The sample has some 370,000 clones; about 10% are singletons. This clone was detected only a few times. Its antigen is not identified. Sequencing used central memory CD4+ T cells from blood. The source of this sequence is a man between 25 and 39 years old with type 1 diabetes.

The CDR3, as DNA: TGTGCCAGCAGCTGGGGGTCAGGGGAGACCCAGTACTTC. Translated, it gives CASSWGSGETQYF. This chain joins TRBV7-9 and TRBJ2-5; D is perhaps TRBD1 or TRBD2 (5 bases each). The length of the CDR3 is 13 residues. V lost 4 bases, J lost 5 bases, and 11 bases lay in between. CDR1 and CDR2 from the germline V gene are SEHNR and FQNEAQ (reference sequence).